This passage covers 14 T cell receptor beta chains from one sample sequenced in a study of blood T cell repertoires in COVID-19. Profiled with immunoSEQ multiplex PCR; TCRdb holds only in-frame clones, not every one. This sample carries 55,000 to 75,000 clones, around nine tenths of them seen once, and the ten largest clones take roughly 1.4%. The sequenced sample was peripheral blood. The receptors stem from a man aged 55 to 70 with acute or convalescent COVID-19.

The gene calls are TRBV3-1 (or the pseudogene TRBV3-2) and TRBJ1-2, with D unresolved. Germline lookup yields CDR1 LGHDT and CDR2 YNNKEL (reference sequence). Trimming cost V 8 bases and J 8 bases, with 18 bases left between them. The CDR3 covers 13 residues. The CDR3 region is CASVNNKGGGYTF. The CDR3 DNA reads as TGTGCCAGCGTCAATAACAAGGGAGGAGGCTACACCTTC.

In this sample, this clone turned up once. The V and J genes are TRBV12-5 and TRBJ1-2; D possibly corresponds to TRBD1 (5 bases). The V end was cut by 6 bases, the J end by 0 bases, with 11 bases between. Germline assignment: CDR1 LGHNT and CDR2 FRNRAP. The CDR3 length is 14 residues. The DNA for the CDR3 is TGTGCTAGTGGAGACAGTAACTCTAACTATGGCTACACCTTC. It yields the protein CASGDSNSNYGYTF.

V usage is TRBV5-1 and J usage is TRBJ1-1; D gene unclear. This CDR3 contains 15 residues. V lost 4 bases and J lost 6, with 19 bases in between. Germline V gene sequence: CDR1 SGHRS, CDR2 YFSETQ. This CDR3 reads CASSLGRQEIPEAFF. The CDR3 DNA follows: TGCGCCAGCAGCCTGGGAAGACAAGAGATCCCTGAAGCTTTCTTT.

The gene calls are TRBV5-1 and TRBJ2-3; no reliable D call. Germline CDR1 and CDR2: SGHRS and YFSETQ. Trimming left V 0 bases short and J 0 bases short, with 8 bases between. The CDR3 length is 15 residues. The CDR3 sequence is CASSLDGSSTDTQYF. The CDR3, as DNA: TGCGCCAGCAGCTTGGACGGGTCGAGCACAGATACGCAGTATTTT. The full variable domain, completed using reference TRBV5-1 and TRBJ2-3, is KAGVTQTPRYLIKTRGQQVTLSCSPISGHRSVSWYQQTPGQGLQFLFEYFSETQRNKGNFPGRFSGRQFSNSRSEMNVSTLELGDSALYLCASSLDGSSTDTQYFGPGTRLTVL.

The V call is TRBV7-9, the J call TRBJ1-2; 8 nucleotides line up with TRBD1. There are 15 residues in the CDR3. Germline V gene sequence: CDR1 SEHNR, CDR2 FQNEAQ (reference sequence). J lost 2 bases, V lost 5 bases, and 7 bases had no gene match. DNA of the CDR3: TGTGCCAGCAGCACGAAGGACAGGGTAAACTATGGCTACACCTTC. Translated: CASSTKDRVNYGYTF.

J is TRBJ2-2 and V is TRBV3-1 (or the pseudogene TRBV3-2); possibly TRBD1 for D (6 bases). CDR3 size: 16 residues. From germline, CDR1 is LGHDT and CDR2 YNNKEL (reference sequence). Trimming removed 1 base at V and 4 bases at J, with 13 bases between. The CDR3 region is CASSQVSLRGTGELFF. In nucleotides, the CDR3 is TGTGCCAGCAGCCAAGTCTCGCTCAGGGGCACCGGGGAGCTGTTTTTT.

This clone was found once. The V call is TRBV7-2, the J call TRBJ1-6, with D hard to call. The germline V and J ends were trimmed by 4 bases and 0 bases, with 4 bases remaining between them. The CDR3 covers 14 residues. From germline, CDR1 is SGHTA and CDR2 FQGNSA. The CDR3 is CASSSSSYNSPLHF. CDR3 sequence (DNA): TGTGCCAGCAGCTCGAGCTCCTATAATTCACCCCTCCACTTT.

The rearrangement uses TRBV5-1 and TRBJ2-1; 9 bases agree with TRBD1. This CDR3 is 15 amino acids long. Germline lookup yields CDR1 SGHRS and CDR2 YFSETQ. After removal of 5 bases from V and 3 bases from J, the junction contained 6 bases not matched to a gene. The CDR3 nucleotides read TGCGCCAGCAGTCGGACAGGGGTAGACTACAATGAGCAGTTCTTC. Encoded protein: CASSRTGVDYNEQFF.

V is TRBV6-5 and J is TRBJ1-6; 7 bases align to TRBD1. This CDR3 is 14 amino acids long. With V trimmed by 7 bases and J by 11 bases, 11 bases remained unmatched. Germline V lookup: CDR1 MNHEY, CDR2 SVGAGI. CDR3 in DNA: TGTGCCAGCACCAGGGACAGCAGACGGACACCCCTCCACTTT. Amino acid sequence: CASTRDSRRTPLHF.

The J gene is TRBJ2-1, the V gene TRBV24-1; D is unresolved. CDR1 is KGHDR and CDR2 is SFDVKD in the germline V gene. This CDR3 contains 11 residues. V was shortened by 7 bases and J by 5 bases, with 5 bases between the two germline ends. The CDR3 region is CATSLNNEQFF. The DNA for the CDR3 is TGTGCCACCAGCCTAAACAATGAGCAGTTCTTC.

The V gene is TRBV7-9, the J gene TRBJ1-2, with a tentative D call TRBD1 (5 bases). This CDR3 spans 14 amino acids. V lost 2 bases and J 7 bases, leaving 14 bases between the germline ends. CDR1 and CDR2 from the germline V gene are SEHNR and FQNEAQ (reference sequence). Here the CDR3 reads CASSLWPRVVGYTF. The CDR3 coding sequence is TGTGCCAGCAGCTTATGGCCCAGGGTAGTTGGCTACACCTTC.

J is TRBJ2-5 and V is TRBV11-2; 12 positions agree with TRBD1. Trimming cost V 1 base and J 5 bases; bases outside gene matches: 5. From germline, CDR1 is SGHAT and CDR2 FQNNGV. The CDR3 runs 16 residues. CDR3 DNA sequence: TGTGCCAGCAGCTTAGGGGGGACAGGGGGCGGGGAGACCCAGTACTTC. As protein: CASSLGGTGGGETQYF. Based on the CDR3 plus reference TRBV11-2 and TRBJ2-5, the full variable domain is EAGVAQSPRYKIIEKRQSVAFWCNPISGHATLYWYQQILGQGPKLLIQFQNNGVVDDSQLPKDRFSAERLKGVDSTLKIQPAKLEDSAVYLCASSLGGTGGGETQYFGPGTRLLVL.

V is TRBV12-3 or TRBV12-4 and J is TRBJ1-3; 7 bases align to TRBD1. After removal of 7 bases from V and 10 bases from J, the junction contained 10 bases not matched to a gene. There are 13 residues in the CDR3. The CDR3 loop is CASTTDRILTIYF. Written as DNA, the CDR3 is TGTGCCAGCACCACGGACAGGATTTTAACCATATATTTT.

The chain joins TRBV5-4 to TRBJ1-2; 7 bases fit TRBD1. The J segment lost 2 bases and the V segment lost 5 bases, leaving 9 bases of the junction unmatched. The CDR3 covers 15 residues. The germline V gene has CDR1 SGHNT and CDR2 YYREEE (reference sequence). Here the CDR3 reads CASRAGTANNYGYTF. The CDR3 DNA reads TGTGCCAGCAGGGCCGGGACAGCTAACAACTATGGCTACACCTTC.